One T cell receptor (beta chain) is described in this entry. This clone was observed a single time. The clone's antigen remains unknown. Base qualities were left out, and no much larger clone turns up one base away. This entry is derived from a study of blood T cell repertoires in COVID-19 (dated by TCRdb to between 2020 and 2021). With regard to the full study: Samples covering the acute and convalescent phases of COVID-19 were provided by collaborators in the United States, Italy and Spain. The prospective study material was composed of cDNA or gDNA derived from T cells, B-cell-depleted T cells, or PBMCs. Deeply sampled blood TCRbeta repertoires from subjects exposed to, actively infected with, or recovered from COVID-19 were included in the dataset. The repertoires were released in a freely available public database intended as a resource for research on the immune response to SARS-CoV-2. The samples were drawn from two sources: the first 160 participants of the ongoing ImmuneRACE study, and over 1,000 subjects contributed by 6 global collaborators. Nearly every sample came with metadata listing a de-identified subject ID, COVID-19 status, age in years and sex. HLA class I and class II types, where available, came from metadata supplied by the sample provider rather than from assay-based typing. General findings and caveats noted by the study authors: The amount of clinical and demographic metadata varied by source and participant and was provided uncurated.

TCRbeta CDR3 regions were amplified from genomic DNA by means of the immunoSEQ Assay, a bias-controlled multiplex PCR. On the authors' methods: Within the assay, amplification of reference gene primers was used to estimate how many nucleated cells each sample contained. To quantify the absolute abundance of each unique TCRbeta CDR3 rearrangement, sequence reads were collapsed and filtered. For each sample, productive Simpson clonality was calculated as the square root of Simpson's diversity index across productive rearrangements. What TCRdb holds here is the immuneACCESS table cut down to in-frame rearrangements. Part of the clones is not present; checked against another copy, under half of the missing clones reflect an unresolved V gene, and the others are unexplained. V, J and clone size reflect that table, while D and trimming were determined from the DNA. The sample table lists more than 200,000 clones, around 89% of them with a count of one. 3.5% to 4.5% of the sample lies in the top ten.

In the prospective study, participants were about 18 to 95 years old, resided in 25 or so geographic areas of the United States, and were enrolled through a virtual design. In the prospective study, participants were assigned to cohorts based on the clinical history participants reported in a screening survey and a study questionnaire. Recovered participants in ImmuneRACE Cohort 3 were defined by two consecutive negative NP/OP PCR tests, clearance by a healthcare professional, or resolution of symptoms. Each participant in the prospective study had whole blood, serum and a nasopharyngeal or oropharyngeal swab collected by mobile phlebotomists. Additional blood draws and questionnaires over an approximately two-month period could optionally be provided by prospective study participants. Before DNA extraction, prospective study blood samples were shipped either frozen or at room temperature. Based on the germline V gene, the CDR1 and CDR2 sequences are SGHTA and FQGNSA. The CDR3 holds 17 amino acids from the cysteine to the phenylalanine. Only the CDR3 region is kept as DNA, spanning 51 bases read in frame from base 1. V loses 3 bases, J loses 0 bases, and the germline ends lie 15 bases apart.

The chain joins TRBV7-2 to TRBJ1-3; 5 matching bases give a weak D call of TRBD1. Sequencing was performed on PBMCs or T cells enriched from blood (not recorded which). The source is a woman in her twenties or thirties who had recovered from COVID-19. The nucleotide sequence is given as TGTGCCAGCAGCTTTGCTTCTTTTGACAGCTCTGGAAACACCATATATTTT. It encodes CASSFASFDSSGNTIYF.